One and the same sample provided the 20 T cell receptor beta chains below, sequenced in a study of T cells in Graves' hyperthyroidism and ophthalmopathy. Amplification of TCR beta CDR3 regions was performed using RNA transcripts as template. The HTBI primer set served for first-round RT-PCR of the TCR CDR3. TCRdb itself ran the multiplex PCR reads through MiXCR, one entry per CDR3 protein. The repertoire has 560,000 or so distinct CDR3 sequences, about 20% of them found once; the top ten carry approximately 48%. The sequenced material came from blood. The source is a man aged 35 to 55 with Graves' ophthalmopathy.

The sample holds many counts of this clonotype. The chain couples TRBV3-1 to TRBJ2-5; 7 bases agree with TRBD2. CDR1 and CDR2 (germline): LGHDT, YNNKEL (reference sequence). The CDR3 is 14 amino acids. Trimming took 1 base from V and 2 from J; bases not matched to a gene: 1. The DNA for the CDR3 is TGTGCCAGCAGCCAAGCGGGGGGTCAAGAGACCCAGTACTTC. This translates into CASSQAGGQETQYF.

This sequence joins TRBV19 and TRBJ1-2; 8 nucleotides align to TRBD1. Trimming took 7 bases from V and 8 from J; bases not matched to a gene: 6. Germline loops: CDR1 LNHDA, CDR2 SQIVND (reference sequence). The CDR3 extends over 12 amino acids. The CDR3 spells CASTQGALGYTF. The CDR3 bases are TGTGCCAGTACCCAGGGGGCTCTCGGCTACACCTTC.

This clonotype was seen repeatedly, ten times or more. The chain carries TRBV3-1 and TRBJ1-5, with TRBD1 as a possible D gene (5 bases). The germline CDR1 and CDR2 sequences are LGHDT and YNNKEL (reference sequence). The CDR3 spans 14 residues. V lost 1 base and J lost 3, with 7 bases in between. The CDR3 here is CASSQAGFNQPQHF. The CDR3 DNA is TGTGCCAGCAGCCAAGCAGGGTTCAATCAGCCCCAGCATTTT.

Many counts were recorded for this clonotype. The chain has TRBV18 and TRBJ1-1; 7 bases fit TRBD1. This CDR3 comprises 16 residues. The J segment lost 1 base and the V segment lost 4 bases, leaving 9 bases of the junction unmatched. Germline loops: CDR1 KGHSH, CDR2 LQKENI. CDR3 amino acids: CASSLDAGTANTEAFF. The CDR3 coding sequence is TGTGCCAGCTCACTAGACGCCGGGACAGCGAACACTGAAGCTTTCTTT.

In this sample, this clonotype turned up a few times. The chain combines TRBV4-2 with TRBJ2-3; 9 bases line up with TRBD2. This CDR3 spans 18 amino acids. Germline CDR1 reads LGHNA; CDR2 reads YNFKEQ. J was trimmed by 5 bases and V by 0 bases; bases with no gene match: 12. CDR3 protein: CASSQDLAGGPEGDTQYF. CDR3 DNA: TGTGCCAGCAGCCAAGATCTGGCGGGGGGGCCGGAGGGAGATACGCAGTATTTT.

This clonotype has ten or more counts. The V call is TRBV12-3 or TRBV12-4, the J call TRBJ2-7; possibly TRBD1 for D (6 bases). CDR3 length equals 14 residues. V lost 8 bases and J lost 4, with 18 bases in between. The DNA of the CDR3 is TGTGCCAGCCAAACAACCTTACAGGGTTACGAGCAGTACTTC. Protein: CASQTTLQGYEQYF.

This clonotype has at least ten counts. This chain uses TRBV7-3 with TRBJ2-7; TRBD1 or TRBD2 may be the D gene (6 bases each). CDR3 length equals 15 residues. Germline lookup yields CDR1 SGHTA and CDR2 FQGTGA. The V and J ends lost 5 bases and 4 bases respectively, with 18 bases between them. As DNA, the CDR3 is TGTGCCAGCAGCCCCGGGGGCCCCGGATTATACGAGCAGTACTTC. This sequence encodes CASSPGGPGLYEQYF.

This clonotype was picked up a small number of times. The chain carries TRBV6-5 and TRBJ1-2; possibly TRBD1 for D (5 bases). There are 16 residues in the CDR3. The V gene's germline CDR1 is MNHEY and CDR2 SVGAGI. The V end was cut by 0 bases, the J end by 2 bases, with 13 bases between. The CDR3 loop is CASSYSLDGANYGYTF. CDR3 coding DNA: TGTGCCAGCAGTTACTCCCTCGACGGGGCAAACTATGGCTACACCTTC.

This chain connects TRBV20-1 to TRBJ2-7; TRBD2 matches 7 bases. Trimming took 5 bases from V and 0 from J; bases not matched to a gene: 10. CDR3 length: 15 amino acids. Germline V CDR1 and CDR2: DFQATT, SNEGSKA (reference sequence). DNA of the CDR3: TGCAGTGCTCCACAGACTAGCCGAAGCTCCTACGAGCAGTACTTC. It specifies CSAPQTSRSSYEQYF.

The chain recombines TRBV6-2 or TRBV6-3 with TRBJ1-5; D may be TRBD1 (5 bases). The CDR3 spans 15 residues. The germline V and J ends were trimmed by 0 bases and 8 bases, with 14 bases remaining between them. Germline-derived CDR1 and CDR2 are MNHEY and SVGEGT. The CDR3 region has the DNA TGTGCCAGCAGTTACTCGGGAGGGACGAGGGAGCCCCAGCATTTT. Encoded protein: CASSYSGGTREPQHF.

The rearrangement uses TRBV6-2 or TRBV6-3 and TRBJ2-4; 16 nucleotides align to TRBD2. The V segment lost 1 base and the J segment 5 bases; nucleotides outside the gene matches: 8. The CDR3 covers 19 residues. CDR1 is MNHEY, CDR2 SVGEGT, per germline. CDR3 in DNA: TGTGCCAGCAGTTACTATGGGACTAGCGGGAGGGACCTCGAAAACATTCAGTACTTC. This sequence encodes CASSYYGTSGRDLENIQYF.

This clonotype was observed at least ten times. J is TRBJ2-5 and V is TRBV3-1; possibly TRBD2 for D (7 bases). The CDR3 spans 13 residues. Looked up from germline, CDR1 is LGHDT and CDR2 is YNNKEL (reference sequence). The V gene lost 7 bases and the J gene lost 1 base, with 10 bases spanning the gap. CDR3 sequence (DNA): TGTGCCAGCATAGGGGGGGGCCAAGAGACCCAGTACTTC. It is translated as CASIGGGQETQYF.

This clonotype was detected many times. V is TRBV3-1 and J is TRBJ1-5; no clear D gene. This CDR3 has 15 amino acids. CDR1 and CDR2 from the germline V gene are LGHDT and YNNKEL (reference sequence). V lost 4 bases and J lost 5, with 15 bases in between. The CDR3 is CASSPEVQMDQPQHF. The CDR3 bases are TGTGCCAGCAGCCCCGAGGTCCAAATGGATCAGCCCCAGCATTTT.

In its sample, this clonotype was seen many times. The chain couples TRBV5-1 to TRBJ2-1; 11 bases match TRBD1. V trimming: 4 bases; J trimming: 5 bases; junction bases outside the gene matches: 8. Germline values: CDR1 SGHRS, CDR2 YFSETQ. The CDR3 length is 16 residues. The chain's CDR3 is CASSQAGTGGHNEQFF. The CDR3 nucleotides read TGCGCCAGCAGCCAAGCCGGGACAGGGGGTCACAATGAGCAGTTCTTC.

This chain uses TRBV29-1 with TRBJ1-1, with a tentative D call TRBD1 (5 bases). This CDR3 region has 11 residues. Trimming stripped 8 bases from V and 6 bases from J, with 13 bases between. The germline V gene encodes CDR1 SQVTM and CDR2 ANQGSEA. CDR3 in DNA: TGCAGCACTCGACAGAGTTCTGAAGCTTTCTTT. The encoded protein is CSTRQSSEAFF.

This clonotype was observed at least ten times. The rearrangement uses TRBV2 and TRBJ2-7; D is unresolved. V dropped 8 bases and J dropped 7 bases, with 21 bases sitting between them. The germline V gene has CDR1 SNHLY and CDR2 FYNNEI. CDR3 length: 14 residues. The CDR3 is CASLGTTPLREQYF. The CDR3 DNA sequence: TGTGCCAGCCTAGGAACCACCCCGCTACGGGAGCAGTACTTC.

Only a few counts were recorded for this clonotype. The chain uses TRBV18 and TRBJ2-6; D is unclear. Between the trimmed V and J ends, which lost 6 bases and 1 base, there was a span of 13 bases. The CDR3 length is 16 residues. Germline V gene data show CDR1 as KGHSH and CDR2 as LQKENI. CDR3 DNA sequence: TGTGCCAGCTCCTCATCTCAAACTTCTGGGGCCAACGTCCTGACTTTC. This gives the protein CASSSSQTSGANVLTF.

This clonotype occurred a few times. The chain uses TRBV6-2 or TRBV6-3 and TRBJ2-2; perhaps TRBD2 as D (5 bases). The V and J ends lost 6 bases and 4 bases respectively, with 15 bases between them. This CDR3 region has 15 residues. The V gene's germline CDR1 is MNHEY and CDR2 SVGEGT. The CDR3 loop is CASSWTRMGTGELFF. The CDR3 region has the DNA TGTGCCAGCAGCTGGACTCGGATGGGCACCGGGGAGCTGTTTTTT.

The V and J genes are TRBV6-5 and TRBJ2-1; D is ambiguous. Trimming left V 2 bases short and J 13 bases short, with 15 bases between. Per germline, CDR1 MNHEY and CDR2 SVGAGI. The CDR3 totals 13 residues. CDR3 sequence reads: CASSYQVSAGQFF. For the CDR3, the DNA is TGTGCCAGCAGTTACCAGGTATCCGCCGGTCAGTTCTTC.

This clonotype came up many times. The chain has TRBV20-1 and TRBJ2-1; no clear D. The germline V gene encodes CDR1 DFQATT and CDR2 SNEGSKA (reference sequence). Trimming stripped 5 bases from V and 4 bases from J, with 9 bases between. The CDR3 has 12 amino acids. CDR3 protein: CSAPDRYNEQFF. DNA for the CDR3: TGCAGTGCTCCGGACCGATACAATGAGCAGTTCTTC.